The TCR beta chain under discussion was sequenced for a study of blood T cell repertoires in COVID-19. About the study: Samples taken during acute and convalescent COVID-19 were collected in the United States, Italy and Spain. PBMCs, B-cell-depleted T cells, or T cells were the source of the cDNA or gDNA that made up the material.

The CDR3 totals 15 residues. V shed 4 bases and J 8 bases; nucleotides not matched to a gene: 9. Germline CDR1 reads LNHDA; CDR2 reads SQIVND (reference sequence). Authors' analysis steps: Nucleated cell counts were estimated from reference gene primer amplification. This table comes from immunoSEQ multiplex PCR, and its TCRdb copy is limited to in-frame clones, with some not included. The D gene and trimming were derived from the DNA, and the V and J assignments and clone size from that table. Of fewer than 200,000 clones in the sample, about 93% are singletons; the top ten hold roughly 5%. This TCR derives from a woman aged 45 to 65 with acute or convalescent COVID-19. Sequencing was done on a sample of peripheral blood. V usage is TRBV19 and J usage is TRBJ1-2; TRBD1 matches 11 bases. The chain's CDR3 is CASSTSPGTGGGYTF. For the CDR3, the DNA is TGTGCCAGTAGTACGAGCCCGGGGACAGGGGGAGGCTACACCTTC.